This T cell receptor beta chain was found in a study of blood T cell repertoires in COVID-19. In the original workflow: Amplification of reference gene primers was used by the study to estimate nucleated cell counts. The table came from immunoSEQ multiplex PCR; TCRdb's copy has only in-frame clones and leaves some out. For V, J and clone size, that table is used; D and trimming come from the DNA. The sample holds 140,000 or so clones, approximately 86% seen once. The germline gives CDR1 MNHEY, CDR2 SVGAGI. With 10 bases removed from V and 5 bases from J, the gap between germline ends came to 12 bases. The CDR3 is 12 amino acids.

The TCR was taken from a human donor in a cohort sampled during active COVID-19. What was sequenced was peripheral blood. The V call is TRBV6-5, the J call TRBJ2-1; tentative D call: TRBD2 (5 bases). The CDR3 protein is CATRTGNNEQFF. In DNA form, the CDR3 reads TGTGCCACCCGGACTGGGAACAATGAGCAGTTCTTC.